This is a list of T cell receptor beta chains from one sample in a study of T cells in Graves' hyperthyroidism and ophthalmopathy. TCRdb reprocessed the multiplex PCR reads with MiXCR, giving one entry per CDR3 protein. Of about 290,000 distinct CDR3 sequences in the sample, roughly 20% were seen once. Sample: blood. These receptors were taken from a man in his forties or fifties with Graves' ophthalmopathy. CDR3s include the opening cysteine and the closing phenylalanine or tryptophan. The D gene is left open where the match is weak. Part of the rows lack a size; the others show once, few, many or a class for expanded clones.

-	TRBV7-9	few	TRBJ1-4	TGTGCCAGCAGCTTATTCATGGGGGGAGAAAAACTGTTTTTT	CASSLFMGGEKLFF
-	TRBV6-1	-	TRBJ2-1	TGTGCCAGCAGTATTCAGGGCAATGAGCAGTTCTTC	CASSIQGNEQFF
-	TRBV20-1	-	TRBJ2-1	TGCAGTGCCAGAAGTCGGGCGGGGCGGGATGAGCAGTTCTTC	CSARSRAGRDEQFF
-	TRBV15	-	TRBJ2-1	TGTGCCACCAGCAGGGGCCCCTCCTCCTACAATGAGCAGTTCTTC	CATSRGPSSYNEQFF
-	TRBV28	-	TRBJ2-6	TGTGCCAGCAGGCGTAACTCTGGGGCCAACGTCCTGACTTTC	CASRRNSGANVLTF
TRBD1	TRBV3-1	many	TRBJ2-1	TGTGCCAGCAGCCAAGCCGGGACAGGGAGGTCTAATGAGCAGTTCTTC	CASSQAGTGRSNEQFF
-	TRBV30	few	TRBJ1-5	TGTGCCTGGAGTGTACGTGGAGGGGCCAATCAGCCCCAGCATTTT	CAWSVRGGANQPQHF
-	TRBV5-1	many	TRBJ2-7	TGCGCCAGCAGCTCCCCCGGGGCGTTTTACGAGCAGTACTTC	CASSSPGAFYEQYF
TRBD2	TRBV20-1	-	TRBJ2-1	TGCAGTGCTAGTGAGCTAGCGGGAGTCGATGAGCAGTTCTTC	CSASELAGVDEQFF
-	TRBV7-9	-	TRBJ1-2	TGTGCCAGCAGCTTAGCGGGTTCGCGGGCACTAGACTATGGCTACACCTTC	CASSLAGSRALDYGYTF
TRBD1	TRBV3-1	many	TRBJ1-5	TGTGCCAGCAGCCAAGGGGGACAGGGGATAAGCAATCAGCCCCAGCATTTT	CASSQGGQGISNQPQHF
-	TRBV29-1	-	TRBJ2-4	TGCAGCGTTAGTAAGGAGGAAAACATTCAGTACTTC	CSVSKEENIQYF
-	TRBV28	many	TRBJ2-1	TGTGCCAGCAGTGTACAGGGTTTGAATGAGCAGTTCTTC	CASSVQGLNEQFF
TRBD1	TRBV12-3/TRBV12-4	many	TRBJ1-2	TGTGCCAGCAGTCCCGGGACAGTGGATGGCTACACCTTC	CASSPGTVDGYTF
-	TRBV6-1	-	TRBJ1-4	TGTGCCAGTAGCGACCGACGTACCCTGTTTTTT	CASSDRRTLFF
-	TRBV7-9	many	TRBJ2-7	TGTGCCAGCAGCTTAACCGGGGAGCAGTACTTC	CASSLTGEQYF
-	TRBV28	-	TRBJ2-2	TGTGCCAGCAGTCTTTGGACTGACACCGGGGAGCTGTTTTTT	CASSLWTDTGELFF
-	TRBV11-2	few	TRBJ2-3	TGTGCCAGCAGCCACACAAGATCACCTACGCAGTATTTT	CASSHTRSPTQYF
TRBD1	TRBV11-3	many	TRBJ2-1	TGTGCCAGCAGCGCCCGGACAGGGGGCGCCTTAAATGAGCAGTTCTTC	CASSARTGGALNEQFF
TRBD1	TRBV27	many	TRBJ1-6	TGTGCCAGCAGTTGGGACAGGGGGAGAGATTCACCCCTCCACTTT	CASSWDRGRDSPLHF
TRBD2	TRBV28	many	TRBJ2-3	TGTGCCAGCAGACGAAGCGGGACCTACACAGATACGCAGTATTTT	CASRRSGTYTDTQYF
TRBD2	TRBV20-1	many	TRBJ2-1	TGCAGTGCTAAGACTAGCGGGTTTGCAATTGGGCAGTTCTTC	CSAKTSGFAIGQFF
-	TRBV28	many	TRBJ1-2	TGTGCCAGCAGTTTACTCCTTCCCCGGGGGGACTATGGCTACACCTTC	CASSLLLPRGDYGYTF
-	TRBV28	many	TRBJ2-7	TGTGCCAGCAGTAACCCAGCCGGGACAAGAACCTACGAGCAGTACTTC	CASSNPAGTRTYEQYF
-	TRBV20-1	-	TRBJ1-5	TGCAGTGCTAGAGATCTGACAAGCAATCAGCCCCAGCATTTT	CSARDLTSNQPQHF
TRBD2	TRBV20-1	-	TRBJ2-4	TGCAGTGGCTCCGGGGGGGGGTCTTTTGGCAAAAACATTCAGTACTTC	CSGSGGGSFGKNIQYF
TRBD2	TRBV28	few	TRBJ2-7	TGTGCCAGCAGTTTTGGGCTAGCGGGAAAATCCTACGAGCAGTACTTC	CASSFGLAGKSYEQYF
-	TRBV7-8	many	TRBJ2-7	TGTGCCAGCAGCTCACGACCGGCAGGGGGAGGCTACGAGCAGTACTTC	CASSSRPAGGGYEQYF
-	TRBV20-1	many	TRBJ2-3	TGCAGTGCTGAAAACGACGGGAGCACAGATACGCAGTATTTT	CSAENDGSTDTQYF
TRBD1	TRBV5-1	many	TRBJ2-1	TGCGCCAGCAGCTCGACAGGGGCCCACAATGAGCAGTTCTTC	CASSSTGAHNEQFF
-	TRBV5-5	-	TRBJ2-2	TGTGCCAGCAGCCCGATTACTAGGGCTAACACCGGGGAGCTGTTTTTT	CASSPITRANTGELFF
-	TRBV27	many	TRBJ2-7	TGTGCCAGCAGTTTGACTAGTCCCTACTACGAGCAGTACTTC	CASSLTSPYYEQYF
TRBD2	TRBV10-3	few	TRBJ2-7	TGTGCCATCAGTGAGTCGACTCGCGGGGGAACCTACGAGCAGTACTTC	CAISESTRGGTYEQYF
-	TRBV6-1	few	TRBJ2-7	TGTGCCAGCATGCGAGACGGTGGGGGTCAGCATCACTTC	CASMRDGGGQHHF
-	TRBV5-1	-	TRBJ1-3	TGCGCCAGCAGCTTAGACCCGAGAAGAAACACCATATATTTT	CASSLDPRRNTIYF
-	TRBV2	many	TRBJ1-5	TGTGCCAGCAAGGCGCCAGGAACATCCAATCAGCCCCAGCATTTT	CASKAPGTSNQPQHF
TRBD1	TRBV9	-	TRBJ2-7	TGTGCCAGCAGCGTAGAGGGACAGGGAGCCGGGGAGCAGTACTTC	CASSVEGQGAGEQYF
-	TRBV5-1	many	TRBJ1-2	TGCGCCAGCAGCTATACGGACAGAGCATATGGCTACACCTTC	CASSYTDRAYGYTF
TRBD1	TRBV10-3	many	TRBJ2-2	TGTGCCATCAGTGAGAGGGGACAGGGGGCCGAAACCGGGGAGCTGTTTTTT	CAISERGQGAETGELFF
-	TRBV20-1	-	TRBJ2-7	TGCAGTGCCAGATCATACGAGCAGTACTTC	CSARSYEQYF
-	TRBV5-1	many	TRBJ1-5	TGCGCCAGCAGCCCTCAGAGGACGGTAAGCAATCAGCCCCAGCATTTT	CASSPQRTVSNQPQHF
-	TRBV3-1	-	TRBJ1-1	TGTGCCATACATATCACTGAAGCTTTCTTT	CAIHITEAFF
-	TRBV10-3	-	TRBJ1-6	TGTGCCAGCAGTTTAGACCCCTGGGGTCCCCTCCACTTT	CASSLDPWGPLHF
TRBD2	TRBV13	many	TRBJ2-1	TGTGCCAGCAGCTTAGAGGGGACTAGGGATTCAGAAGGCCACGGCAATGAGCAGTTCTTC	CASSLEGTRDSEGHGNEQFF
-	TRBV10-2	few	TRBJ2-7	TGCGCCAGCAGAAACGTACTGGGCGTCAGCGAGCAGTACTTC	CASRNVLGVSEQYF